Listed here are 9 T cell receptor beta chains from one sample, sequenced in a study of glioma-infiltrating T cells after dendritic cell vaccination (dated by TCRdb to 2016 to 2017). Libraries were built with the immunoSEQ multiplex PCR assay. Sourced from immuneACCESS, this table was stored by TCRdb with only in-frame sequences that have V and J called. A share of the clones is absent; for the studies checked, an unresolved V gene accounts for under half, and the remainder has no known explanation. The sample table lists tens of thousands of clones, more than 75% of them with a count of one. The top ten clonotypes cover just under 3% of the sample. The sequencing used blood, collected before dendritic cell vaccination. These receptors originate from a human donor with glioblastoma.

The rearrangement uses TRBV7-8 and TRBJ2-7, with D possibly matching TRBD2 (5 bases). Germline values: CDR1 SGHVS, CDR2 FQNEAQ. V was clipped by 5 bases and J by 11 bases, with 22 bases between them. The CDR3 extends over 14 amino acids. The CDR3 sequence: CASSLWRLIVGKYF. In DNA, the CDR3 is TGTGCCAGCAGCCTCTGGAGGCTCATCGTTGGTAAGTACTTC.

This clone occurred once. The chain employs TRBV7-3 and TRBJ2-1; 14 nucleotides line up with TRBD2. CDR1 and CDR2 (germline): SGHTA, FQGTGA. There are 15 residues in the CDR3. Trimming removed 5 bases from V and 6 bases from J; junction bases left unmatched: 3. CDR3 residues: CASSIGTSGSNEQFF. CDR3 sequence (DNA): TGTGCCAGCAGCATCGGGACTAGCGGGAGCAATGAGCAGTTCTTC.

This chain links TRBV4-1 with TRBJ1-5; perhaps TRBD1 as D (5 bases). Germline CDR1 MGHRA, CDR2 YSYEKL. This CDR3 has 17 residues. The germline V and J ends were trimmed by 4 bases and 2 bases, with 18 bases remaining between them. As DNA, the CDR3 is TGCGCCAGCAGCCCCCACTTGGGAGGAGGGGGCAATCAGCCCCAGCATTTT. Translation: CASSPHLGGGGNQPQHF.

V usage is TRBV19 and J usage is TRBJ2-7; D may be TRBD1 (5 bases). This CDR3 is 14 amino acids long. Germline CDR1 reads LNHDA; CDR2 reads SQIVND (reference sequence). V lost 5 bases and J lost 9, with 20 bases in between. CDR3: CASSGGQLLRGQYF. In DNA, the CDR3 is TGTGCCAGTAGTGGCGGACAACTCCTACGAGGGCAGTACTTC.

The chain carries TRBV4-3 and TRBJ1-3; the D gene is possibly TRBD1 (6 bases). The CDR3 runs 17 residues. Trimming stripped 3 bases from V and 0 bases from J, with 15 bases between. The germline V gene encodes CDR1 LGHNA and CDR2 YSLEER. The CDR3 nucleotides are TGCGCCAGCAGCCAGGGGGCCGGAAGGAACTCTGGAAACACCATATATTTT. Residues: CASSQGAGRNSGNTIYF.

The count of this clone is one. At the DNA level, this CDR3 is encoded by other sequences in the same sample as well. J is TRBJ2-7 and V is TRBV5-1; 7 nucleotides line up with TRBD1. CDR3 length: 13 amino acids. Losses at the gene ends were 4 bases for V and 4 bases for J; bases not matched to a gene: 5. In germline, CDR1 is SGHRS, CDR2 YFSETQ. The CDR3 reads CASSLGQSYEQYF. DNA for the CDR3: TGCGCCAGCAGCCTGGGACAGAGTTACGAGCAGTACTTC.

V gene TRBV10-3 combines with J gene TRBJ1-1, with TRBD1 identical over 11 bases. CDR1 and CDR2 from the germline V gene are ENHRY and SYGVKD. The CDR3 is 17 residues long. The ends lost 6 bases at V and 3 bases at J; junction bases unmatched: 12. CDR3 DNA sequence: TGTGCCATCAGGGACCGATCCGGGACAGGGGGAGACACTGAAGCTTTCTTT. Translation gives CAIRDRSGTGGDTEAFF.

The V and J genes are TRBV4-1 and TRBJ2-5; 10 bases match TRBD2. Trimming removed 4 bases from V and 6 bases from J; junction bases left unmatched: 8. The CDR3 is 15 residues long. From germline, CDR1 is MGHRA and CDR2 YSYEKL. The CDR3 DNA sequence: TGCGCCAGCAGCCCATTAGCGGGGGGAGCGAAGACCCAGTACTTC. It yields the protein CASSPLAGGAKTQYF.

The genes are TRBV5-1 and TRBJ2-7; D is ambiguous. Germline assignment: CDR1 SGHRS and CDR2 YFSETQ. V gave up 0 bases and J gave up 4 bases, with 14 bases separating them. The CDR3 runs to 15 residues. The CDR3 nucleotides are TGCGCCAGCAGCTTGGACGGCAGGCCGGAATACGAGCAGTACTTC. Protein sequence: CASSLDGRPEYEQYF.